This T cell receptor beta chain was recorded in a study of CD4 T cells in relation to SARS-CoV-2 and coronaviruses. This clone was seen only a few times. The target antigen is unknown. Germline V gene sequence: CDR1 SGHAT, CDR2 FQNNGV. This CDR3 comprises 14 residues. V was shortened by 5 bases and J by 0 bases, with 8 bases between the two germline ends. Generated by immunoSEQ multiplex PCR, the TCRdb table keeps only in-frame clones and is missing some. The data contain around 21,000 clones, less than 70% of them singletons. The unexposed donors gave CD4+ T cells in about 2011-2019, prior to COVID-19. CD4+ T cells were isolated from the cells after nine to eleven days of culture. Cells permitting, SARS-CoV-2 S/N and four cold-coronavirus spikes were tested on unexposed-donor CD4+ T cells.

The receptor's source is a human donor in good health. Sequenced sample: CD4+ T cells from PBMCs, cultured in vitro. The chain links TRBV11-2 to TRBJ1-3; perhaps TRBD1 as D (5 bases). The CDR3 reads CASSPGFSGNTIYF. CDR3 DNA: TGTGCCAGCAGCCCAGGGTTCTCTGGAAACACCATATATTTT.